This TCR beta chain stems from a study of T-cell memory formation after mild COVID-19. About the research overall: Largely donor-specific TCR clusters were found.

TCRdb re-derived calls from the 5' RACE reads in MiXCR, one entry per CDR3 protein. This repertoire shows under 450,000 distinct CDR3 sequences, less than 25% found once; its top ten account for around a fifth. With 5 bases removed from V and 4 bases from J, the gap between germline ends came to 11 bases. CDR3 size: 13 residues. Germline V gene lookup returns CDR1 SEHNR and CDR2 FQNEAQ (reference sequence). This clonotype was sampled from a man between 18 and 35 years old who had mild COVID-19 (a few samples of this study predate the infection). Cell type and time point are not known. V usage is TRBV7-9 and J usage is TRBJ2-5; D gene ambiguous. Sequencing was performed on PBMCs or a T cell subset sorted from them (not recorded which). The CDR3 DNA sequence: TGTGCCAGCAGCATACTCGGGCGAGAGACCCAGTACTTC. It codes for CASSILGRETQYF.